This T cell receptor beta chain stems from a study of cytomegalovirus exposure and HLA in healthy donors (TCRdb year 2017). For context, the study as a whole: According to an earlier analysis of 550 to 700 of the donors, roughly 180 million T cells yielded 117 million unique TCR beta sequences and about 300 Gb of sequence data. Both class I and class II loci were covered by HLA typing, at four-digit resolution. The T cell repertoires of roughly 660 subjects were profiled by immunosequencing and related to cytomegalovirus serostatus. An early release that covered several hundred HLA-typed donors contained approximately 300 gigabases of sequencing data and 80 million or so unique TCR sequences. Typing coverage varied by locus: 629-630 donors for A, B, C, DRB1 and DQB1; roughly 560 for DQA1; more than 600 for DPA1; roughly 470 for DPB1. A later analysis re-analyzed previously published TCR beta repertoires from 666 donors and added high-resolution HLA genotyping to study TCR occurrence patterns. Genome-wide SNP genotypes for about 65% of the roughly 670 donors were used in a later genetic analysis, which treated that subset as a discovery cohort. To predict cytomegalovirus infection status, the study brought together high-throughput TCR immunosequencing, statistical association of individual TCRs with disease status, and machine learning. Across roughly 420 genotyped donors of the cohort, an average of about 200,000 unique TCR beta nucleotide sequences per donor were sequenced, and roughly 17% of those sequences were non-productive. Because of strong linkage in the cohort, five DR-DQ haplotypes were treated as single units for association and clustering. Rather than using new phenotypic data, the later analysis identified candidate immune exposures from TCR beta sequences and from how often those sequences occurred across donors. Donor age, sex, ethnicity and CMV serostatus were compiled together with the repertoire data. An earlier analysis of 587 of the donors used high-throughput TCR beta sequencing to judge whether each TCR beta V gene segment behaved as functional or pseudogenic. Of the 300 to 500 genotyped donors, less than 85% were placed in the genetic ancestry cluster associated with self-reported Caucasian donors. Every repertoire in the discovery cohort had been generated on one and the same sequencing platform. A separate validation cohort of 100 to 150 different subjects was used in addition to the approximately 670-subject first cohort. The study aimed to test whether signatures of past pathogen exposure could be identified by cataloging public T cell receptors. Beyond this particular receptor, the publication reports: When HLA alleles, especially DR and DQ, strongly co-occurred, attributing TCR associations to individual alleles was difficult. Cytomegalovirus status was reported to be diagnosed by the classifier with high specificity and sensitivity in both the original and validation cohorts. Broadly in line with IMGT annotations, most TCR beta V segments showed up in productive rearrangements about 87% or about 30% of the time in an earlier analysis of several hundred of the donors. At a false discovery rate of 0.05, a later analysis linked 16,000 or so TCR beta sequences to specific HLA alleles. The sequencing pipeline was judged likely to have produced a cluster of highly shared sequence variants as a technical artifact. A further reported finding was that TCR beta sequences accurately predicted the HLA-A and HLA-B alleles for most subjects in the first cohort. In a later analysis, HLA-associated TCR beta chains were found to be more clonally expanded and to have lower generation probabilities than equally common non-associated chains. HLA typing was unavailable for some donors at each locus, so association tests used only the typed subset. Compared with the approximately 670-donor mean, donors in an Asian-associated ancestry cluster had fewer N-insertions in productive TCRs, according to a later genetic analysis. The earlier analysis of 587 of the donors excluded some 15 rarely observed V segments, including chromosome 9 orphons, because counts were too low. In this cohort, only TCR beta chains were sequenced, and detectable features were limited by the absence of alpha or paired-chain data. Presence/absence analyses assumed roughly uniform sequencing depth across donors, an assumption that may not hold. CMV serostatus was the only immune exposure information available for the cohort. The authors suggested that the approach could potentially be generalized to other disease states and immunological phenotypes. In the study, some 180 TCR beta chains were listed as associated with cytomegalovirus. Across donors, most TCR sequences were observed very rarely, whereas some public TCRs were present in many individuals. Several of the top co-occurrence clusters appeared to be linked to parvovirus B19, influenza, CMV and Epstein-Barr virus, according to a later analysis. In vitro tests confirmed that a few of the cytomegalovirus-associated TCR beta chains recognize cytomegalovirus antigens. In a later genetic analysis, a missense DCLRE1C variant was associated with V-gene and J-gene trimming of TCR beta chains, and the association was replicated in an independent cohort. According to a later analysis, most CMV-associated TCR beta chains appeared to be HLA-restricted, and the HLA associations seemed to be driven largely by CMV exposure. According to a later analysis, TCR association rates differed among HLA loci, with DRB1 alleles showing the most associated TCRs and HLA-C alleles showing the fewest. Linkage disequilibrium might explain the correlated functional status among segregating V segments, but an unknown experimental factor could not be excluded.

Preparation of the library involved the immunoSEQ multiplex PCR assay. For the multiplex PCR, a mixture combining 60 forward primers for TCR Vbeta segments and 13 reverse primers for TCR Jbeta segments was used. The CDR3 region of rearranged TCR beta genes was amplified from genomic DNA by a multiplex PCR assay. The Illumina HiSeq System was used to sequence the amplified TCR beta libraries as 87-base-pair reads. The authors' analysis ran thus. A later analysis tallied around 80 million unique TCR beta chains across the 600 to 700 repertoires, and some 10 million of those chains were shared by two or more donors. To remove PCR and sequencing errors, raw reads were error-corrected and collapsed into unique sequences using a nearest-neighbor algorithm that merged closely related sequences. To assign V, D and J gene segments, CDR3 sequences were aligned to IMGT reference sequences. For a sequence to be retained, at least a six-nucleotide match to both a V gene segment and a J gene segment was required. Rearrangements were classified as productive when the CDR3 lacked stop codons and remained in frame with V and J, and all other rearrangements were classified as non-productive. Following IMGT convention, CDR3 was defined as the stretch from the second conserved V-encoded cysteine up to the conserved J-encoded phenylalanine. In an earlier analysis of some 550 of the donors, sequences lacking an unambiguous match to a single V gene segment were excluded. An earlier analysis of a few hundred of the donors called V segments functional above 56.7% productive rearrangements and segregating when the between-donor standard deviation exceeded 5%. A statistical classification framework was developed to diagnose cytomegalovirus status using the catalog of TCR beta chain sequences. V and J gene assignment, in a later analysis, came from comparing TCR nucleotide sequences with IMGT/GENE-DB human TR gene sequences. A later analysis assigned CDR3 sequences and most-parsimonious VDJ recombination scenarios with the TCRdist pipeline. In a later analysis, every TCR beta chain was defined by the combination of its CDR3 amino acid sequence and its V-gene family, and reads without a unique V-gene family were dropped. To address suspected cross-contamination and a sequencing artifact, a later analysis removed under 600 highly shared, low-generation-probability nucleotide sequences. A later analysis calculated a clonal expansion index for each public chain from normalized within-repertoire ranks of inferred template counts. Generation probabilities in a later analysis came from a VDJ recombination model fitted to out-of-frame rearrangements, and those results were checked against IGoR. Hypergeometric tests were used in a later analysis to score TCR-TCR, TCR-HLA and TCR-CMV co-occurrence, with a repertoire-size bias correction applied to the TCR pairs. To estimate false discovery rates, a later analysis permuted the HLA or CMV assignments 20 times. In a later analysis, co-occurring TCRs were grouped with DBSCAN, and TCRdist sequence similarity was added when clustering was performed within HLA-allele-positive subsets. Co-occurrence clustering excluded repertoires with fewer than 30,000 or more than 120,000 public chains, plus five with anomalous nucleotide sharing. TCRdb stores this immuneACCESS table with in-frame sequences only. Part of the clones is absent; in the studies checked, under half of the shortfall reflects unresolved V genes, and no reason is known for the rest. That table supplies the V and J calls and clone size; D and trimming were determined from the DNA. This sample has 90,000 to 110,000 clones in its table, and 65% to 85% of those were observed once. 5.6% of the sample rests with the top ten.

Details on this clone: It has no known antigen specificity. Base qualities are not at hand, and no much larger clone is one base apart.

In total, roughly 710 healthy bone marrow donors made up the cohort. At the time of sampling, every cohort member was nominally healthy, though immune exposures that went unrecorded were likely present. The donor was CMV seronegative and belonged to the group of 352 seronegative cohort members. Each donor provided a peripheral blood sample, and peripheral blood mononuclear cells were used for TCR beta sequencing. The Qiagen DNeasy Blood Extraction Kit was used to extract genomic DNA from the blood cell samples. Sequences were obtained from PBMCs. The TCR comes from a male donor in good health and CMV-seronegative.

The DNA sequence follows: TGTGCCTGGGCACCTCAGGACAGGGGGCGAAACGAGCAGTACTTC. This encodes CAWAPQDRGRNEQYF. Here the chain combines TRBV30 and TRBJ2-7; 11 middle bases align to TRBD1. Via the germline V gene (reference sequence), CDR1 is GTSNPN and CDR2 SVGIG. The CDR3 holds 15 amino acids from the cysteine to the phenylalanine. The retained sequence is limited to the CDR3, 45 bases, with the frame set at the first base. After removal of 5 bases from V and 5 bases from J, the junction retains 11 bases not matched to a gene.